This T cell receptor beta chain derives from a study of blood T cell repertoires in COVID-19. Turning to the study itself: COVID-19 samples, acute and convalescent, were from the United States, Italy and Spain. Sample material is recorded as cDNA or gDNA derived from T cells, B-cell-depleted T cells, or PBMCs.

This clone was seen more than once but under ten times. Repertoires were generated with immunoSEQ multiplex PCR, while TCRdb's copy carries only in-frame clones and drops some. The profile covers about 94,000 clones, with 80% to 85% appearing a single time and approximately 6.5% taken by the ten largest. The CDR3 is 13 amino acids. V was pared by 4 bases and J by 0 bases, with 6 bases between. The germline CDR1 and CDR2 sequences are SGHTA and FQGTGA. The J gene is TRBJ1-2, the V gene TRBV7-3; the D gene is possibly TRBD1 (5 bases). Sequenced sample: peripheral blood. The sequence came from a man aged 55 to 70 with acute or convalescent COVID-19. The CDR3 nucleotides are TGTGCCAGCAGCTCGACAGCTAACTATGGCTACACCTTC. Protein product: CASSSTANYGYTF. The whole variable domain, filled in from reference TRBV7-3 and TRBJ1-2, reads GAGVSQTPSNKVTEKGKYVELRCDPISGHTALYWYRQSLGQGPEFLIYFQGTGAADDSGLPNDRFFAVRPEGSVSTLKIQRTERGDSAVYLCASSSTANYGYTFGSGTRLTVV.